This record looks at one T cell receptor beta chain sequence and its context. This entry is derived from a study of cytomegalovirus exposure and HLA in healthy donors. PCR was performed using 60 Vbeta and 13 Jbeta primers. TCRdb keeps only in-frame clones here, not all; method: immunoSEQ multiplex PCR. The sample holds approximately 47,000 clones. Germline CDR1 and CDR2: MGHRA and YSYEKL. With 4 bases clipped from V and 9 bases from J, the junction kept 11 bases outside the gene matches. The CDR3 loop spans 14 amino acids. Sample: PBMCs. The chain has TRBV4-1 and TRBJ2-5, with 7 bases that match TRBD2. The source is a male donor in good health and CMV-seronegative. In DNA form, the CDR3 reads TGCGCCAGCAGCCCAGAAGAGGGGAGGGCGGCCCAGTACTTC. Translating gives CASSPEEGRAAQYF.